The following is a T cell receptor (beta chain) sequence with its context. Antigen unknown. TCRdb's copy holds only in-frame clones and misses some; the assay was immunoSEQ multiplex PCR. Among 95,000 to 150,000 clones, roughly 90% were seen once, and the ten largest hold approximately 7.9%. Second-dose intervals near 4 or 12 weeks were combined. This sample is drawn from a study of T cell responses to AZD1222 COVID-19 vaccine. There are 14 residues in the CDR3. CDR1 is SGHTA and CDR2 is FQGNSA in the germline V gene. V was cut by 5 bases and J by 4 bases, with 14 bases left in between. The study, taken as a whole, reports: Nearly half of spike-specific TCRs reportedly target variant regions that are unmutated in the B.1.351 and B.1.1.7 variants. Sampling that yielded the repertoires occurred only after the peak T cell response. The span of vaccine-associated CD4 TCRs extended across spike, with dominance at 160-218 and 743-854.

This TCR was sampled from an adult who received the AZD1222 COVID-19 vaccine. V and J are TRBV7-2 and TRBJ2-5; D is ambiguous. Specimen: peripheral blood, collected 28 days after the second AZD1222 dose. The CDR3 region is CASSLENYGETQYF. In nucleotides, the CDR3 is TGTGCCAGCAGCCTGGAGAACTATGGAGAGACCCAGTACTTC.